The 2 T cell receptor beta chains below were found in one sample sequenced in a study of metastatic and nonmetastatic thyroid tumors (dated by TCRdb to 2019 to 2021). Before undergoing thyroid surgery, none of the patients had been given any kind of treatment. The method was PCR. Sequencing instrument: Illumina HiSeq 4000. Starting from the raw public reads, TCRdb applied fastp trimming at Q25, assembled clones with MiXCR and retained in-frame beta chains. This sample has around 24,000 clones in its table, and around 25% of those were observed once. The top ten clonotypes cover around 10% of the sample. The sample was tumor tissue. The receptors come from a male donor with papillary thyroid cancer or a benign thyroid nodule (not recorded which). Some clones in this sample may be carry-over from other donors' samples.

As for this clone: A much larger clone differs from this one at a single base, so this may be a read error. The V and J genes are TRBV5-1 and TRBJ2-5; a weak D match, TRBD1 (6 bases). Trimming cost V 2 bases and J 1 base, with 9 bases left between them. CDR3 length: 14 amino acids. Per germline, CDR1 SGHRS and CDR2 YFSETQ. The CDR3 sequence is CASSFNRVQETQYF. CDR3 bases: TGCGCCAGCAGCTTTAACAGGGTCCAAGAGACCCAGTACTTC.

CDR3 in amino acids: CASTQISGGGSEQYF. The CDR3 DNA is TGTGCCAGCACCCAAATAAGCGGGGGGGGTAGCGAGCAGTACTTC. The chain has TRBV28 and TRBJ2-7; 10 bases map to TRBD2. The trim removed 7 bases at V and 6 bases at J, leaving 12 bases unmatched. CDR3 length: 15 residues. CDR1 is MDHEN, CDR2 SYDVKM, per germline. Full variable domain (remainder filled in from reference TRBV28 and TRBJ2-7): DVKVTQSSRYLVKRTGEKVFLECVQDMDHENMFWYRQDPGLGLRLIYFSYDVKMKEKGDIPEGYSVSREKKERFSLILESASTNQTSMYLCASTQISGGGSEQYFGPGTRLTVT.